The T cell receptor (beta chain) described here comes from a study of response to subunit inactivated influenza vaccine. Looked up from germline, CDR1 is SQVTM and CDR2 is ANQGSEA. V shed 5 bases and J shed 0 bases, with 5 bases lying between them. The CDR3 consists of 13 residues. Study observations and caveats: The authors offered the suggestion that each seasonal influenza vaccination recruits few new T cells.

TCRdb recomputed calls from the RT-PCR reads with MiXCR, one row per CDR3 protein. The data show approximately 490,000 distinct CDR3 sequences, about 7.2% seen once. This clonotype was seen a few times. Its antigen remains unknown. V is TRBV29-1 and J is TRBJ2-6; no firm D call. Source: PBMCs from blood, taken about 23 months after vaccination. The receptor comes from a man aged 45-69 years who received an inactivated influenza vaccine. The CDR3 reads CSVRVSGANVLTF. The CDR3 DNA sequence: TGCAGCGTTAGGGTCTCTGGGGCCAACGTCCTGACTTTC.